This is a list of T cell receptor beta chains from one sample in a study of Ad26.COV2.S vaccination and SARS-CoV-2 variants. Method: immunoSEQ multiplex PCR; TCRdb's copy keeps in-frame clones and lacks some. Here the sample spans about 680,000 clones, roughly 90% being singletons. The sample consisted of peripheral blood, taken in a trial of Ad26.COV2.S vaccine versus placebo. These receptors were taken from a person aged 18-60 years who received the Ad26.COV2.S COVID-19 vaccine or a placebo. Each CDR3 is given with its conserved first and last residue. A D gene is named only where the DNA matches it firmly. Clone sizes are given selectively: once, few, many, or a class where the clone is expanded.

clone_size j_call v_call d_call cdr3_nt cdr3_aa
NA TRBJ2-3 TRBV29-1 TRBD1 TGCAGCGTCCACCGACAGGGGACCACAGATACGCAGTATTTT CSVHRQGTTDTQYF
NA TRBJ2-7 TRBV27 TRBD1 TGTGCCAGCAGTTGGACAGGGGGCTCCTACGAGCAGTACTTC CASSWTGGSYEQYF
NA TRBJ2-2 TRBV7-8 TRBD2 TGTGCCAGCAGCTTAGCGCGCGGTAGCGGGTTCACCGGGGAGCTGTTTTTT CASSLARGSGFTGELFF
NA TRBJ2-5 TRBV7-8 NA TGTGCCAGCAGCCAAGGACACCAAGAGACCCAGTACTTC CASSQGHQETQYF
NA TRBJ1-1 TRBV24-1 NA TGTGCCCCCGCCGCGACAGACCCCATGAACACTGAAGCTTTCTTT CAPAATDPMNTEAFF
NA TRBJ2-1 TRBV19 NA TGTGCCAGTAGTAGTATGGGAGGAGGCAATGAGCAGTTCTTC CASSSMGGGNEQFF
NA TRBJ2-5 TRBV19 TRBD2 TGTGCCAGTATGAGGCGGGAGGGCCAATTGGAGACCCAGTACTTC CASMRREGQLETQYF
NA TRBJ2-2 TRBV5-1 TRBD2 TGCGCCAGCAGACCGGGACTAGTTCCGGGGGAGCTGTTTTTT CASRPGLVPGELFF
NA TRBJ2-1 TRBV23-1 TRBD2 TGCGCCAGCAGTCAATCGGGGTTAATAGCGGGGGGGCCCGGTTCCTACAATGAGCAGTTCTTC CASSQSGLIAGGPGSYNEQFF
NA TRBJ2-2 TRBV7-9 NA TGTGCCAGCAGCTCCTCATCGGGCGGGGAGCTGTTTTTT CASSSSSGGELFF
NA TRBJ2-7 TRBV9 NA TGTGCCAGCAGCGTAGACGGCGGGACAGCCGACTACGAGCAGTACTTC CASSVDGGTADYEQYF
NA TRBJ1-1 TRBV2 NA TGTGCCAGCAGAAGACAGAGTACGAACACTGAAGCTTTCTTT CASRRQSTNTEAFF
NA TRBJ2-3 TRBV6-6 NA TGTGCCAGCAGTTATGAGGGGGATACGCAGTATTTT CASSYEGDTQYF
NA TRBJ2-7 TRBV5-4 TRBD2 TGTGCCAGCAGCTTGATGACTAGCGGGAGAAGTTACGAGCAGTACTTC CASSLMTSGRSYEQYF
NA TRBJ2-3 TRBV7-2 NA TGTGCCAGCAGTCCAAGGTGGGGGGGCGGGGACACAGATACGCAGTATTTT CASSPRWGGGDTDTQYF
NA TRBJ2-1 TRBV19 TRBD2 TGTGCCAGTAGTCCCTTAGCGGGAGGTGAGCAGTTCTTC CASSPLAGGEQFF
NA TRBJ2-3 TRBV7-9 NA TGTGCCAGCAGCTTCAGCGCCCCGGGGCCAGATACGCAGTATTTT CASSFSAPGPDTQYF
NA TRBJ1-6 TRBV18 TRBD1 TGTGCCAGCTCACCTGGGACAGCTAATTCACCCCTCCACTTT CASSPGTANSPLHF
NA TRBJ1-6 TRBV11-2 NA TGTGCCAGCAGCTTAGATCTTGGAGGTAATTCACCCCTCCACTTT CASSLDLGGNSPLHF
NA TRBJ2-7 TRBV29-1 TRBD1 TGCAGCGTGGCCCCCAGAGACAGGGTCTACGAGCAGTACTTC CSVAPRDRVYEQYF
once TRBJ1-2 TRBV5-1 NA TGCGCCAGCAGCTTGTCAAGTCAGGGTAACTATGGCTACACCTTC CASSLSSQGNYGYTF
NA TRBJ2-1 TRBV5-4 NA TGTGCCAGCAGCTTAGACACCCTATCGGGCAATGAGCAGTTCTTC CASSLDTLSGNEQFF
few TRBJ2-1 TRBV27 TRBD2 TGTGCCAGCAGACTTACTAGCGGGGGGTACAATGAGCAGTTCTTC CASRLTSGGYNEQFF
NA TRBJ2-3 TRBV5-6 NA TGTGCCAGCAGCCAGGTCCTACCCACAGATACGCAGTATTTT CASSQVLPTDTQYF
NA TRBJ1-5 TRBV19 NA TGTGCCAGTAGTATGGGTCAGGGCCACAATCAGCCCCAGCATTTT CASSMGQGHNQPQHF
few TRBJ1-2 TRBV6-5 NA TGTGCCAGCAGTAGGGCACGTCATGGCTACACCTTC CASSRARHGYTF
NA TRBJ1-2 TRBV19 NA TGTGCCAGTAGTCTCCAGGGGAGGGATGGCTACACCTTC CASSLQGRDGYTF
once TRBJ2-6 TRBV4-2 TRBD2 TGTGCCAGCAGCCAACATGGCGGACTAGGGGCTGGGGCCAACGTCCTGACTTTC CASSQHGGLGAGANVLTF
NA TRBJ1-6 TRBV7-9 TRBD1 TGTGCCAGCAGCTTCCCGGGACAGGGGGCCTTTTTGGATTCACCCCTCCACTTT CASSFPGQGAFLDSPLHF
once TRBJ2-5 TRBV29-1 NA TGCAGCGCCGGATCGGTGGGGGGAGAGACCCAGTACTTC CSAGSVGGETQYF
NA TRBJ1-4 TRBV6-5 TRBD1 TGTGCCAGCAGACCCGGGACAGGTGAAAAACTGTTTTTT CASRPGTGEKLFF
NA TRBJ2-7 TRBV4-2 TRBD2 TGTGCCAGCAGCCAAGTTCCGACTAGCTTTTCCCACGAGCAGTACTTC CASSQVPTSFSHEQYF
NA TRBJ2-7 TRBV7-9 TRBD1 TGTGCCAGCGGCTGGGAGACCGGGACAGGGAACGAGCAGTACTTC CASGWETGTGNEQYF